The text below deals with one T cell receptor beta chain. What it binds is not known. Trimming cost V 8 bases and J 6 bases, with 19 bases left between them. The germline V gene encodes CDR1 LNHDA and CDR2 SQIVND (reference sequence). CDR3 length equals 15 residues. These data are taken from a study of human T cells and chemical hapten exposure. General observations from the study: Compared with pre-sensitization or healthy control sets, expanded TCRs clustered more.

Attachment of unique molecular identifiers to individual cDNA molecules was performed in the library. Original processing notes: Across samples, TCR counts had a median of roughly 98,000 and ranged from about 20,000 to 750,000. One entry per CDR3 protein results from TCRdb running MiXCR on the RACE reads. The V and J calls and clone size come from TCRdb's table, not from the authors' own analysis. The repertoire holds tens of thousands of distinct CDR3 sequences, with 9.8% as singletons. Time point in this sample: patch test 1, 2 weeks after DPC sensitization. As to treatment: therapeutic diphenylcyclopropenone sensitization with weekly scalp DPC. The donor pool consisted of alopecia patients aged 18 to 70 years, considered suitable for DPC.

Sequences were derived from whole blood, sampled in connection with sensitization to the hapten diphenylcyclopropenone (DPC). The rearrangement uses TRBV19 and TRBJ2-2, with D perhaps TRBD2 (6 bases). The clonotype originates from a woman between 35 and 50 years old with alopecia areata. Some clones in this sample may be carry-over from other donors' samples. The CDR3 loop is CASQMGTRGSGELFF. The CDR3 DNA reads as TGTGCCAGTCAGATGGGAACGCGGGGCTCCGGGGAGCTGTTTTTT. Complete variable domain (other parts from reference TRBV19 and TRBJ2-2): DGGITQSPKYLFRKEGQNVTLSCEQNLNHDAMYWYRQDPGQGLRLIYYSQIVNDFQKGDIAEGYSVSREKKESFPLTVTSAQKNPTAFYLCASQMGTRGSGELFFGEGSRLTVL.